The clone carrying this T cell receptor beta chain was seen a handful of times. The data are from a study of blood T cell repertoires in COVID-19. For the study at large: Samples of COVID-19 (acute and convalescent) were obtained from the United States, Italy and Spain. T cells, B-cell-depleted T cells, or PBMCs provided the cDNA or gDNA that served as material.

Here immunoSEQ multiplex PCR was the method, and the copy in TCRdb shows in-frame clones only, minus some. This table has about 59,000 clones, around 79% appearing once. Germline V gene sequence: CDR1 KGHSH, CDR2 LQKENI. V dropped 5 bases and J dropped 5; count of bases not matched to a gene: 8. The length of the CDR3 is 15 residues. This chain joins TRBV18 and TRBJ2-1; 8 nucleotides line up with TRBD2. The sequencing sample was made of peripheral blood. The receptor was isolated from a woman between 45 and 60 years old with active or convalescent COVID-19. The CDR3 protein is CASSSRAGEDNEQFF. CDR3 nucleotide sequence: TGTGCCAGCTCATCCCGAGCGGGAGAAGACAATGAGCAGTTCTTC.